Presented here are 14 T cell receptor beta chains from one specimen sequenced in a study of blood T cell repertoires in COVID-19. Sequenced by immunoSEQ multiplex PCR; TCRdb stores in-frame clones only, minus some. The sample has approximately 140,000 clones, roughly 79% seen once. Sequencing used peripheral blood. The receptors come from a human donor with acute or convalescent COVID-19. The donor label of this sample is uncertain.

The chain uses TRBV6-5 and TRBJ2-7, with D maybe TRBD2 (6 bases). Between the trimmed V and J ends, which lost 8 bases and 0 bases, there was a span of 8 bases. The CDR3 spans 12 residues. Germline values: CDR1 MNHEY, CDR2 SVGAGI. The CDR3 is CASRGDSYEQYF. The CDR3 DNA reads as TGTGCCAGCCGCGGGGACTCCTACGAGCAGTACTTC.

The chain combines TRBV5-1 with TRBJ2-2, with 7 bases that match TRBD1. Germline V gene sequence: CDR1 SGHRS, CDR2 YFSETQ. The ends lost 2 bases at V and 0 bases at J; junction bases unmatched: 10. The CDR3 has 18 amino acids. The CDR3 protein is CASSLGFGTASNTGELFF. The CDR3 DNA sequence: TGCGCCAGCAGCTTAGGTTTCGGGACAGCTTCGAACACCGGGGAGCTGTTTTTT.

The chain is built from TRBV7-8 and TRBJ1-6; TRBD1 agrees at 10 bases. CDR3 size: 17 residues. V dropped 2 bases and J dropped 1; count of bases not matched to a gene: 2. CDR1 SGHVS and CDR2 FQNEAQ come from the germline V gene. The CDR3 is CASSLRTGGSYNSPLHF. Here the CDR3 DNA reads TGTGCCAGCAGCTTAAGGACAGGGGGATCCTATAATTCACCCCTCCACTTT.

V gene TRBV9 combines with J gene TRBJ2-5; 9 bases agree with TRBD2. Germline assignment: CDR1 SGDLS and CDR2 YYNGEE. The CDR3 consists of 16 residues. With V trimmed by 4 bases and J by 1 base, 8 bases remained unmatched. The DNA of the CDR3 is TGTGCCAGCAGCCCCGAGCTAGCGGGACTCCAAGAGACCCAGTACTTC. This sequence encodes CASSPELAGLQETQYF.

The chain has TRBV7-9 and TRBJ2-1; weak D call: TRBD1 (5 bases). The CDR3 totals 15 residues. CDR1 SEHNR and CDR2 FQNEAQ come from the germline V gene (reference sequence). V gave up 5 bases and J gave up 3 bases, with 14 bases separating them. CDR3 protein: CASSTTVTHYNEQFF. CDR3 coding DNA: TGTGCCAGCAGCACGACAGTTACCCACTACAATGAGCAGTTCTTC.

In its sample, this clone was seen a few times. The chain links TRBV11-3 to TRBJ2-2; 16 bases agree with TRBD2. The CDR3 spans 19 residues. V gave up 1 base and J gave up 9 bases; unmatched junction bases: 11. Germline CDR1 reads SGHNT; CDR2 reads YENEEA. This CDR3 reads CASSLVLTGTSGGARELFF. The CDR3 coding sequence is TGTGCCAGCAGCTTAGTTTTAACCGGGACTAGCGGGGGGGCCAGGGAGCTGTTTTTT.

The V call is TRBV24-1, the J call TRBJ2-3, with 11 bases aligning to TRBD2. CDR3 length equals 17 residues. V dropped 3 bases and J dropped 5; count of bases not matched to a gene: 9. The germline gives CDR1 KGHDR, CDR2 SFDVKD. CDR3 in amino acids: CATSDLVTSGEGDTQYF. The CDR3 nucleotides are TGTGCCACCAGTGATCTTGTGACTAGCGGGGAGGGAGATACGCAGTATTTT.

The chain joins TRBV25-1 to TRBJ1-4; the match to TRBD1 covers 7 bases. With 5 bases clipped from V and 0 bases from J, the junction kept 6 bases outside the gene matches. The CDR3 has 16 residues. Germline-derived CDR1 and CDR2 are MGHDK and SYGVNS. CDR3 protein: CASSTSGTATNEKLFF. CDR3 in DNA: TGTGCCAGCAGTACCTCGGGGACAGCAACTAATGAAAAACTGTTTTTT.

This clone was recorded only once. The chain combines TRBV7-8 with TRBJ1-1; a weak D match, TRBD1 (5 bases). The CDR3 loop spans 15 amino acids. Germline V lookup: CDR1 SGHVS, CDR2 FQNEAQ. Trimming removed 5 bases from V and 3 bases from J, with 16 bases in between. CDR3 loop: CASSPGGDRDTEAFF. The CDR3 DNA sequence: TGTGCCAGCAGCCCGGGGGGGGATCGAGACACTGAAGCTTTCTTT.

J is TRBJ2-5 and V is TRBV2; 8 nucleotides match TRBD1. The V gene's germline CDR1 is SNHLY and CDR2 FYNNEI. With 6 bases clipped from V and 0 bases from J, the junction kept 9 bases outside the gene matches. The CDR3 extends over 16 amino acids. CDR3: CASSAPGTGYQETQYF. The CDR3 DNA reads TGTGCCAGCAGCGCCCCAGGGACAGGCTACCAAGAGACCCAGTACTTC.

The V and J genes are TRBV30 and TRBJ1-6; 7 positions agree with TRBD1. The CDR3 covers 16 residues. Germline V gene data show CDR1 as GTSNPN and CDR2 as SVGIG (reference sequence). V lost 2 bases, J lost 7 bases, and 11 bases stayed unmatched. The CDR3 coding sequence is TGTGCCTGGAGTCCACAGGGGAGAACTATGAATTCACCCCTCCACTTT. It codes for CAWSPQGRTMNSPLHF. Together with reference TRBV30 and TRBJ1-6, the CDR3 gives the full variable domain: SQTIHQWPATLVQPVGSPLSLECTVEGTSNPNLYWYRQAAGRGLQLLFYSVGIGQISSEVPQNLSASRPQDRQFILSSKKLLLSDSGFYLCAWSPQGRTMNSPLHFGNGTRLTVT.

The CDR3 DNA reads as TGTGCCAGCAGCTCAGTCAGATCCTACGAGCAGTACGTC. Its translation is CASSSVRSYEQYV. The genes are TRBV7-2 and TRBJ2-7; no firm D call. The V gene lost 4 bases and the J gene lost 1 base, with 8 bases spanning the gap. The CDR3 has 13 residues. Germline CDR1 is SGHTA and CDR2 is FQGNSA.

The CDR3 DNA reads TGTGCCAGCAGCCCCGGGGTTATGGGTTCACCCCTCCACTTT. As protein: CASSPGVMGSPLHF. The chain is built from TRBV13 and TRBJ1-6; no definite D call. The length of the CDR3 is 14 residues. Trimming took off 5 bases at V and 9 bases at J, with 14 bases between the two ends. In germline, CDR1 is PRHDT, CDR2 FYEKMQ (reference sequence).

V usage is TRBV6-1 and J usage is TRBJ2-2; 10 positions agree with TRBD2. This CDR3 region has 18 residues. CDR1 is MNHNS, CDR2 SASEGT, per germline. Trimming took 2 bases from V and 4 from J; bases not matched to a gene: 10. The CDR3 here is CASSEMVAGGPSTGELFF. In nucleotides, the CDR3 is TGTGCCAGCAGTGAAATGGTAGCGGGGGGCCCGAGCACCGGGGAGCTGTTTTTT.